This TCR beta chain stems from a study of graft-versus-host responses after intestinal transplantation. Findings of the study overall: Declines in HvG clones occurring early post-transplant were associated with peak circulating GvH clone levels.

CDR1 and CDR2 (germline): GTSNPN, SVGIG (reference sequence). The CDR3 spans 12 residues. Trimming cost V 6 bases and J 6 bases; bases outside gene matches: 7. The table came from immunoSEQ multiplex PCR; TCRdb's copy has only in-frame clones and leaves some out. The table has around 100,000 clones, more than 85% seen once. Concerning this clone itself: As yet, its antigen is unknown.

The sample was unstimulated CD4+ T cells sorted from spleen or lymph node cells, taken before transplant. This rearrangement joins TRBV30 to TRBJ2-7; TRBD1 aligns across 8 bases. The TCR comes from a human donor who was the organ donor for an intestinal transplant. The CDR3 sequence: CACQDRVGEQYF. The CDR3 nucleotides are TGTGCCTGTCAGGACAGGGTTGGCGAGCAGTACTTC.